This T cell receptor beta chain stems from a study of T cells in Graves' hyperthyroidism and ophthalmopathy. Findings and caveats of the study: Ophthalmopathy was told apart from stable hyperthyroidism by a 13 V-J model.

Amplified regions were TCR beta CDR3 sequences from RNA transcripts. Initially, a first-round RT-PCR of the TCR CDR3 employed the HTBI primer set. One entry per CDR3 protein, called by TCRdb with MiXCR from the multiplex PCR reads. The table shows about 500,000 distinct CDR3 sequences, with roughly 16% occurring only once. A patient was excluded if there was uncontrolled infection, other autoimmune disease, pregnancy or lactation. Every diagnosis used clinical symptoms, serum thyroxine and TRAb, thyroid ultrasound and orbital computed tomography. Fresh peripheral blood, roughly 9.8 ml of it, supplied the PBMCs. In regard to this clonotype: What it recognizes is unknown.

This sequence originates from a woman in her thirties with Graves' ophthalmopathy. The material sequenced was blood.

For the CDR3, the DNA is TGTGCCAGCAGCTTAGAAGCGGGGGCCGGGGAGCTGTTTTTT. Translated: CASSLEAGAGELFF. This rearrangement joins TRBV7-9 to TRBJ2-2, with 8 bases lining up with TRBD2. CDR3 length equals 14 residues. Germline values: CDR1 SEHNR, CDR2 FQNEAQ (reference sequence). The trim removed 1 base at V and 6 bases at J, leaving 1 base unmatched.